These 29 T cell receptor beta chains were all obtained from the same sample, sequenced in a study of response to subunit inactivated influenza vaccine. Via MiXCR, TCRdb re-called the RT-PCR reads, giving one row per CDR3 protein. The table shows some 800,000 distinct CDR3 sequences, with 20% to 25% occurring only once. Sequencing was performed on PBMCs from blood, taken about 5 days after vaccination. These receptors came from a man aged 50-60 years who received an inactivated influenza vaccine.

This clonotype was picked up a small number of times. This chain connects TRBV6-2 or TRBV6-3 to TRBJ1-2; D is undetermined. Germline CDR1 and CDR2: MNHEY and SVGEGT. The CDR3 sequence is 11 residues long. Trimming pared 0 bases from V and 7 bases from J, leaving 3 bases between. CDR3 sequence: CASSYSSGYTF. The CDR3 coding sequence is TGTGCCAGCAGTTACTCGAGTGGCTACACCTTC.

V usage is TRBV7-2 and J usage is TRBJ1-2; possibly TRBD1 for D (6 bases). Between the trimmed V and J ends, which lost 3 bases and 7 bases, there was a span of 18 bases. This CDR3 comprises 15 residues. CDR1 is SGHTA and CDR2 is FQGNSA in the germline V gene. In DNA, the CDR3 is TGTGCCAGCAGCTTGGCCCAAATACAGGGTGCTGGCTACACCTTC. This sequence encodes CASSLAQIQGAGYTF.

The chain has TRBV4-3 and TRBJ2-1; perhaps TRBD1 as D (6 bases). CDR1 and CDR2 from the germline V gene are LGHNA and YSLEER. Trimming shortened V by 8 bases and J by 0 bases, and 14 bases separated the two germline ends. The CDR3 covers 15 residues. The CDR3: CASRLDSGSYNEQFF. The CDR3 region has the DNA TGCGCCAGCCGCCTGGACAGCGGCTCCTACAATGAGCAGTTCTTC.

The chain is built from TRBV27 and TRBJ1-1; D ambiguous. CDR1 is MNHEY, CDR2 SMNVEV, per germline (reference sequence). CDR3 length equals 14 residues. V lost 4 bases, J lost 1 base, and 10 bases lay in between. CDR3 sequence reads: CASSSGFRNTEAFF. The CDR3 nucleotides read TGTGCCAGCAGTTCGGGCTTCAGGAACACTGAAGCTTTCTTT.

This clonotype was seen only a few times. This chain links TRBV20-1 with TRBJ2-1; 12 nucleotides agree with TRBD2. This CDR3 has 14 amino acids. Germline-derived CDR1 and CDR2 are DFQATT and SNEGSKA (reference sequence). Trimming removed 5 bases from V and 5 bases from J; junction bases left unmatched: 4. CDR3 sequence: CSAGLAGLNNEQFF. The CDR3 DNA is TGCAGTGCTGGACTAGCGGGGTTAAACAATGAGCAGTTCTTC.

The sample holds a few counts of this clonotype. V gene TRBV12-3 or TRBV12-4 combines with J gene TRBJ2-5, with unresolved D. The germline V and J ends were trimmed by 5 bases and 0 bases, with 13 bases remaining between them. The CDR3 contains 15 residues. The chain's CDR3 is CASSPTDRDQETQYF. Written as DNA, the CDR3 is TGTGCCAGCAGTCCGACGGACCGAGACCAAGAGACCCAGTACTTC.

The gene calls are TRBV5-1 and TRBJ2-7; 8 bases agree with TRBD2. The V gene end was trimmed by 1 base and the J gene end by 3 bases; junction bases not matched to a gene: 9. CDR1 is SGHRS and CDR2 is YFSETQ in the germline V gene. The length of the CDR3 is 16 residues. CDR3: CASSLSTSGGIYEQYF. Written as DNA, the CDR3 is TGCGCCAGCAGCTTGAGTACTAGCGGAGGTATCTACGAGCAGTACTTC.

This clonotype was counted only a few times. For the CDR3, the DNA is TGTGCCACCAGCAGAGGGGGATTTGGGGCTAATGAAAAACTGTTTTTT. Amino acids: CATSRGGFGANEKLFF. V usage is TRBV15 and J usage is TRBJ1-4; D is undetermined. Trimming removed 1 base at V and 3 bases at J, with 12 bases between. The V gene's germline CDR1 is LNHNV and CDR2 YYDKDF (reference sequence). The CDR3 spans 16 residues.

This clonotype was seen more than once but under ten times. This sequence joins TRBV5-1 and TRBJ2-5; the match to TRBD2 covers 9 bases. Unmatched junction bases numbered 13, after V lost 7 bases and J lost 6 bases. Germline V CDR1 and CDR2: SGHRS, YFSETQ. The CDR3 spans 15 residues. CDR3 amino acids: CASYAGDAGGKTQYF. CDR3 nucleotides: TGCGCCAGCTACGCGGGGGACGCGGGAGGGAAGACCCAGTACTTC.

A few counts support this clonotype. This chain joins TRBV5-1 and TRBJ2-3; D tentatively fits TRBD1 or TRBD2 (6 bases each). CDR1 SGHRS and CDR2 YFSETQ come from the germline V gene. The CDR3 is 13 residues long. Trimming pared 0 bases from V and 10 bases from J, leaving 12 bases between. The CDR3 DNA is TGCGCCAGCAGCTTGGCCGGGGGCTCCTCGCAGTATTTT. It translates to CASSLAGGSSQYF.

This clonotype was seen many times. This chain uses TRBV12-3 or TRBV12-4 with TRBJ2-3, with D maybe TRBD2 (6 bases). The CDR3 consists of 17 residues. Trimming left V 5 bases short and J 0 bases short, with 18 bases between. The CDR3 DNA reads as TGTGCCAGCAGTCACTACGCGGGTGGGGGGAGCACAGATACGCAGTATTTT. Translation: CASSHYAGGGSTDTQYF.

This clonotype turned up a few times. Here the CDR3 reads CASSLAGTTYGYTF. CDR3 nucleotide sequence: TGTGCCAGCAGCTTAGCAGGGACAACCTATGGCTACACCTTC. The chain carries TRBV7-9 and TRBJ1-2; a weak D match, TRBD1 (6 bases). This CDR3 has 14 amino acids. Germline CDR1 and CDR2: SEHNR and FQNEAQ (reference sequence). Trimming removed 0 bases from V and 4 bases from J, with 9 bases in between.

Only one count was recorded for this clonotype. CDR3 bases: TGCAGTGCCGGGGCAGCGGGAGCTAAAACGCAGTATTTT. It specifies CSAGAAGAKTQYF. This chain links TRBV20-1 with TRBJ2-3; the match to TRBD2 covers 8 bases. This CDR3 spans 13 amino acids. Germline CDR1 DFQATT, CDR2 SNEGSKA (reference sequence). The junction had 11 bases not matched to a gene; V was cut back by 6 bases and J by 9 bases.

This clonotype came up a few times. The V and J genes are TRBV12-3 or TRBV12-4 and TRBJ2-7; D perhaps matches TRBD2 (5 bases). The V gene lost 3 bases and the J gene lost 2 bases, with 11 bases spanning the gap. The CDR3 contains 14 residues. The CDR3 region has the DNA TGTGCCAGCAGTTTTACGGGGAGACCCTACGAGCAGTACTTC. It yields the protein CASSFTGRPYEQYF.

The rearrangement uses TRBV10-3 and TRBJ1-5; D is unresolved. V was trimmed by 3 bases and J by 2 bases, leaving 5 bases between them. This CDR3 region has 13 residues. Per the germline V gene, CDR1 is ENHRY and CDR2 is SYGVKD. The CDR3 region has the DNA TGTGCCATCAGTGAAGGCGGCAATCAGCCCCAGCATTTT. This gives the protein CAISEGGNQPQHF.

This clonotype was picked up a small number of times. The J gene is TRBJ2-5, the V gene TRBV9, with D perhaps TRBD1 or TRBD2 (5 bases each). This CDR3 is built from 16 residues. Germline CDR1 is SGDLS and CDR2 is YYNGEE. V was pared by 0 bases and J by 4 bases, with 16 bases between. This CDR3 reads CASSVGGSGQRETQYF. The CDR3 coding sequence is TGTGCCAGCAGCGTAGGCGGATCGGGGCAGAGAGAGACCCAGTACTTC.

The J gene is TRBJ2-2, the V gene TRBV30; 11 bases agree with TRBD1. This CDR3 spans 13 amino acids. After removal of 8 bases from V and 6 bases from J, the junction contained 5 bases not matched to a gene. The V gene's germline CDR1 is GTSNPN and CDR2 SVGIG (reference sequence). The CDR3 loop is CAKKGQGAGELFF. As DNA, the CDR3 is TGTGCCAAGAAGGGACAGGGGGCCGGGGAGCTGTTTTTT.

This clonotype has only a few counts. This chain joins TRBV6-1 and TRBJ1-2, with TRBD1 matching over 7 bases. The CDR3 is made up of 14 amino acids. V gave up 6 bases and J gave up 4 bases; unmatched junction bases: 8. CDR1 and CDR2 (germline): MNHNS, SASEGT. CDR3: CASRQGGASYGYTF. CDR3 bases: TGTGCCAGCAGACAAGGGGGCGCTTCCTATGGCTACACCTTC.

This clonotype was observed a handful of times. V is TRBV29-1 and J is TRBJ1-1; 7 bases fit TRBD1. This CDR3 is 12 amino acids long. The V and J ends lost 5 bases and 4 bases, in that order; junction bases with no gene match: 4. Looked up from germline, CDR1 is SQVTM and CDR2 is ANQGSEA. CDR3 in DNA: TGCAGCGTTCAACAGGGGTCCACTGAAGCTTTCTTT. As protein: CSVQQGSTEAFF.

CDR3 sequence (DNA): TGCGCCAGCAGCTGGAGGACAGGGGATACCGGGGAGCTGTTTTTT. Its protein product is CASSWRTGDTGELFF. The chain recombines TRBV5-1 with TRBJ2-2; TRBD1 matches 9 bases. The CDR3 consists of 15 residues. The V segment lost 3 bases and the J segment 5 bases; nucleotides outside the gene matches: 5. Looked up from germline, CDR1 is SGHRS and CDR2 is YFSETQ.

This clonotype was detected many times. The chain couples TRBV7-2 to TRBJ2-7, with TRBD2 matching over 12 bases. Germline-derived CDR1 and CDR2 are SGHTA and FQGNSA. The CDR3 covers 14 residues. Unmatched junction bases numbered 0, after V lost 4 bases and J lost 2 bases. The CDR3: CASSSSGGAYEQYF. CDR3 coding DNA: TGTGCCAGCAGCTCTAGCGGGGGGGCCTACGAGCAGTACTTC. Complete variable domain (other parts from reference TRBV7-2 and TRBJ2-7): GAGVSQSPSNKVTEKGKDVELRCDPISGHTALYWYRQSLGQGLEFLIYFQGNSAPDKSGLPSDRFSAERTGGSVSTLTIQRTQQEDSAVYLCASSSSGGAYEQYFGPGTRLTVT.

This clonotype appeared a few times. This sequence joins TRBV4-2 and TRBJ2-7; D is undetermined. The CDR3 loop spans 12 amino acids. Germline V gives CDR1 LGHNA, CDR2 YNFKEQ. The V end lost 5 bases, the J end lost 5 bases, and 10 bases lay between the germline ends. The CDR3: CASSSPPHEQYF. Here the CDR3 DNA reads TGTGCCAGCAGCTCTCCCCCTCACGAGCAGTACTTC.

This chain joins TRBV7-6 and TRBJ2-5; 11 positions match TRBD2. The CDR3 is made up of 18 amino acids. Trimming took 5 bases from V and 2 from J; bases not matched to a gene: 13. Germline V lookup: CDR1 SGHVS, CDR2 FNYEAQ. The CDR3 coding sequence is TGTGCCAGCAGCCCACTCCCGGGACTAGCGGATTCACAAGAGACCCAGTACTTC. Amino acid sequence: CASSPLPGLADSQETQYF.

The chain employs TRBV6-5 and TRBJ1-1, with D perhaps TRBD1 (5 bases). Trimming cost V 0 bases and J 1 base, with 9 bases left between them. Germline values: CDR1 MNHEY, CDR2 SVGAGI. The CDR3 is 15 residues long. CDR3 coding DNA: TGTGCCAGCAGTTACTCGATGACAGCGAACACTGAAGCTTTCTTT. As protein: CASSYSMTANTEAFF.

This clonotype has more than one count but fewer than ten. This chain uses TRBV12-3 or TRBV12-4 with TRBJ2-3, with 8 bases matching TRBD1. The CDR3 runs 16 residues. V gave up 5 bases and J gave up 0 bases; unmatched junction bases: 7. CDR3 bases: TGTGCCAGCAGTCTCCGGACAGGGTCAAGCACAGATACGCAGTATTTT. It encodes CASSLRTGSSTDTQYF.

This chain connects TRBV5-8 to TRBJ1-2, with D tentatively TRBD1 (5 bases). Germline CDR1 reads SGHTS; CDR2 reads YDEGEE. Trimming pared 0 bases from V and 10 bases from J, leaving 19 bases between. The CDR3 has 15 residues. As DNA, the CDR3 is TGTGCCAGCAGCTTGGACGGGACGGCAAACTATTTCTACACCTTC. Its protein is CASSLDGTANYFYTF.

The chain recombines TRBV29-1 with TRBJ2-3; D ambiguous. The germline V and J ends were trimmed by 6 bases and 5 bases, with 12 bases remaining between them. The germline V gene has CDR1 SQVTM and CDR2 ANQGSEA. The CDR3 covers 12 residues. The CDR3 sequence is CSVKKAGDTQYF. The CDR3 DNA sequence: TGCAGCGTGAAAAAAGCAGGAGATACGCAGTATTTT.

The V gene is TRBV7-7, the J gene TRBJ2-3; D not certain. From germline, CDR1 is SSHAT and CDR2 FNYEAQ (reference sequence). The CDR3 is 8 amino acids. V was clipped by 11 bases and J by 6 bases, with 3 bases between them. CDR3 amino acids: CAVDTQYF. The CDR3 coding sequence is TGTGCCGTGGATACGCAGTATTTT.

This clonotype has more than one count but fewer than ten. The chain is built from TRBV5-1 and TRBJ2-7; D might be TRBD1 (5 bases). This CDR3 region has 14 residues. The V end lost 1 base, the J end lost 3 bases, and 11 bases lay between the germline ends. From germline, CDR1 is SGHRS and CDR2 YFSETQ. In nucleotides, the CDR3 is TGCGCCAGCAGCTTGAAGGGGCAGGACTACGAGCAGTACTTC. Translation: CASSLKGQDYEQYF. The full variable domain, in which reference TRBV5-1 and TRBJ2-7 provide the parts outside the CDR3, is KAGVTQTPRYLIKTRGQQVTLSCSPISGHRSVSWYQQTPGQGLQFLFEYFSETQRNKGNFPGRFSGRQFSNSRSEMNVSTLELGDSALYLCASSLKGQDYEQYFGPGTRLTVT.